This T cell receptor beta chain originates from a study of T-cell reconstitution after alpha-beta-depleted transplantation in children. This clonotype appeared many times. TCRbeta library construction was performed incorporating unique molecular identifiers. TCRdb re-derived calls from the PCR reads in MiXCR, one entry per CDR3 protein. The sample records around 92,000 distinct CDR3 sequences, approximately 12% being singletons. This sample comprised PBMCs from the stem cell graft donor, obtained from the stem cell graft. The TCR was taken from a human donor who donated a stem cell graft to a child with inherited bone marrow failure.

The DNA of the CDR3 is TGTGCCAGTAGTATTCCGTCGGAAAGCCACATTCAGTACTTC. Its translation: CASSIPSESHIQYF. The rearrangement links TRBV19 to TRBJ2-4; D is unclear. V was pared by 3 bases and J by 8 bases, with 14 bases between. The CDR3 contains 14 residues. Germline-derived CDR1 and CDR2 are LNHDA and SQIVND (reference sequence).